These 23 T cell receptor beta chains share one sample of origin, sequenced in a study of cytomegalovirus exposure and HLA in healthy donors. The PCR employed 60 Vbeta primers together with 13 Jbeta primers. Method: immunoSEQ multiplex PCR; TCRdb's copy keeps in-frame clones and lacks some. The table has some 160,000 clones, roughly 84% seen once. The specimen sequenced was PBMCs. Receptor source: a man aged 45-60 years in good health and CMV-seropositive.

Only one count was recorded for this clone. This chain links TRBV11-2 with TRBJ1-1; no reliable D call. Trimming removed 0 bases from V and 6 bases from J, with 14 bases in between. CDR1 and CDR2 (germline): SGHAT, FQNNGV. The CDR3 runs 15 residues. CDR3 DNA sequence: TGTGCCAGCAGCTTAGATCGGCAAGGAGCCCCTGAAGCTTTCTTT. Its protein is CASSLDRQGAPEAFF.

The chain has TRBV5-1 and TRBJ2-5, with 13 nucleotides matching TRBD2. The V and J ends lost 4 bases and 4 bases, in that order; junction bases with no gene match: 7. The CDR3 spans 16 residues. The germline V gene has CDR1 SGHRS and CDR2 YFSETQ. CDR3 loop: CASSILAGGLAETQYF. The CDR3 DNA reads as TGCGCCAGCAGCATACTAGCGGGAGGGCTCGCAGAGACCCAGTACTTC. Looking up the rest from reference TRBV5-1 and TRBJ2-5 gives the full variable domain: KAGVTQTPRYLIKTRGQQVTLSCSPISGHRSVSWYQQTPGQGLQFLFEYFSETQRNKGNFPGRFSGRQFSNSRSEMNVSTLELGDSALYLCASSILAGGLAETQYFGPGTRLLVL.

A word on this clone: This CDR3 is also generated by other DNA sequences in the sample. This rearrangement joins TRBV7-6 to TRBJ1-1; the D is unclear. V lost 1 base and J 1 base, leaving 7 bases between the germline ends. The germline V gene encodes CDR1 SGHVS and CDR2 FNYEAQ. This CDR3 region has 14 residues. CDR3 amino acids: CASSLGAGNTEAFF. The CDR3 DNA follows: TGTGCCAGCAGCTTAGGGGCCGGGAACACTGAAGCTTTCTTT. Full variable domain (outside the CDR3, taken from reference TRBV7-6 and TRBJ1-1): GAGVSQSPRYKVTKRGQDVALRCDPISGHVSLYWYRQALGQGPEFLTYFNYEAQQDKSGLPNDRFSAERPEGSISTLTIQRTEQRDSAMYRCASSLGAGNTEAFFGQGTRLTVV.

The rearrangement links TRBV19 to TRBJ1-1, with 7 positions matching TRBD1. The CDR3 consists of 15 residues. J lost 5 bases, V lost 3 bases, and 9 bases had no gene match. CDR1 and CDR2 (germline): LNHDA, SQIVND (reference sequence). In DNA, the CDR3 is TGTGCCAGTAGTATTAACAGGGGAAAGGGGACTGAAGCTTTCTTT. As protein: CASSINRGKGTEAFF.

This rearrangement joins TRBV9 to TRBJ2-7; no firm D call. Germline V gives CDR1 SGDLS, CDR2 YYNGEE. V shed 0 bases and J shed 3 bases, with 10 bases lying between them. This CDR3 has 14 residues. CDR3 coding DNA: TGTGCCAGCAGCGTAGGTTCACAGTTCTACGAGCAGTACTTC. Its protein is CASSVGSQFYEQYF.

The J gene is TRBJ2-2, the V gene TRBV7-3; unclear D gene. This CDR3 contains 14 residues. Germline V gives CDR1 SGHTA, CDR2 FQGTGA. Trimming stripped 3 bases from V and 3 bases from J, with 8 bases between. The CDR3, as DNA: TGTGCCAGCAGCTTGTCCCGGGACACCGGGGAGCTGTTTTTT. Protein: CASSLSRDTGELFF.

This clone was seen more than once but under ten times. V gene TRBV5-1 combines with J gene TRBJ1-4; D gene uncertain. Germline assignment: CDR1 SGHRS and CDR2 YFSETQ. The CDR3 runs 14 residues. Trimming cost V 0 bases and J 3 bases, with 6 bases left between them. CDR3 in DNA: TGCGCCAGCAGCTTGGGCCAGTCTAATGAAAAACTGTTTTTT. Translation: CASSLGQSNEKLFF.

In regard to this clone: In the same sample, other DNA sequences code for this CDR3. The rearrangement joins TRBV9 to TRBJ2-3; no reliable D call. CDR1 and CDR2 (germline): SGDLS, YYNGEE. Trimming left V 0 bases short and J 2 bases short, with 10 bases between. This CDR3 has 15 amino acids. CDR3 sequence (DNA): TGTGCCAGCAGCGTAGATGGAGAGTACACAGATACGCAGTATTTT. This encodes CASSVDGEYTDTQYF.

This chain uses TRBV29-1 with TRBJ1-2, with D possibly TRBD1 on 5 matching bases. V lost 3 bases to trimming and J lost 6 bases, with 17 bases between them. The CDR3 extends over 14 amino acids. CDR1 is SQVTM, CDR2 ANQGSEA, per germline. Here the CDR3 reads CSVDGTPGRDGYTF. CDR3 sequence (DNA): TGCAGCGTTGACGGGACTCCTGGAAGGGATGGCTACACCTTC.

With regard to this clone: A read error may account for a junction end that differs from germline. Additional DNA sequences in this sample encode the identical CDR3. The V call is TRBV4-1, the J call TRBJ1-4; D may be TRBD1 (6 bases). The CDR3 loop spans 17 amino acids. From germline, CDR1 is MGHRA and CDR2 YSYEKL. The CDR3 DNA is TGCGCCAGCAGCCAAACTACAGGGCATGCAACTAATGAAAAACTGTTCTTT. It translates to CASSQTTGHATNEKLFF.

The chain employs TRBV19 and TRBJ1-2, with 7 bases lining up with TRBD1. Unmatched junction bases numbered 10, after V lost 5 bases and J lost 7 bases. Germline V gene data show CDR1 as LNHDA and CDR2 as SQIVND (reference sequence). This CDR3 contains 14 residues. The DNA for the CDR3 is TGTGCCAGTAGTGGCCGGGACAGCTACTCTGGCTACACCTTC. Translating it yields CASSGRDSYSGYTF.

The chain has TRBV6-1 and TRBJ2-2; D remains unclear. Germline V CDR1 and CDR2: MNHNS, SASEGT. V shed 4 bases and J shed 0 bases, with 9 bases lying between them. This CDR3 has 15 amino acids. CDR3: CASSGVHSNTGELFF. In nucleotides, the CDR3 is TGTGCCAGCAGTGGTGTCCATTCGAACACCGGGGAGCTGTTTTTT.

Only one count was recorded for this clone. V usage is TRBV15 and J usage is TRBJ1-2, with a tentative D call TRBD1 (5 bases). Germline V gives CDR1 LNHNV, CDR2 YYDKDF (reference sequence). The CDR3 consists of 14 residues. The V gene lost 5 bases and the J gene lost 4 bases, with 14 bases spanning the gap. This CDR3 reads CATSPPRQGYGYTF. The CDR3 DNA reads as TGTGCCACCAGCCCCCCCCGGCAGGGCTATGGCTACACCTTC.

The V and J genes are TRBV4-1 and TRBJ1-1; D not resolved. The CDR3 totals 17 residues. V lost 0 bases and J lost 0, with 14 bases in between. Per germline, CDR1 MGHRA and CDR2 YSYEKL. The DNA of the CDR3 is TGCGCCAGCAGCCAAGAGCTAAGGGCGGGGTTGAACACTGAAGCTTTCTTT. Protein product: CASSQELRAGLNTEAFF.

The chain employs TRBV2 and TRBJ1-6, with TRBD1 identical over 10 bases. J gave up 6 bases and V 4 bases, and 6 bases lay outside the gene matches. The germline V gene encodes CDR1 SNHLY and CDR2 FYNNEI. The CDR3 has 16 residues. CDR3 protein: CASSGTRTGGNSPLHF. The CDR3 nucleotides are TGTGCCAGCAGTGGTACGAGGACAGGGGGTAATTCACCCCTCCACTTT.

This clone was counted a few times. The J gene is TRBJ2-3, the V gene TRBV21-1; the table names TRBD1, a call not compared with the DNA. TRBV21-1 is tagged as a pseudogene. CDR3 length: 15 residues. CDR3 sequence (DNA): TGTGCCAGCATCAATACCGGGACAGGCACAGATACGCAGTATTTT. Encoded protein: CASINTGTGTDTQYF.

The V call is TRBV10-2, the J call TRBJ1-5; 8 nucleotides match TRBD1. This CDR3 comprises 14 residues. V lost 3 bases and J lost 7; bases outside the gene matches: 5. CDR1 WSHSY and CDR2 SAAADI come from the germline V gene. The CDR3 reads CASSETGGGQPQHF. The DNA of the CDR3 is TGCGCCAGCAGTGAAACAGGGGGAGGACAGCCCCAGCATTTT.

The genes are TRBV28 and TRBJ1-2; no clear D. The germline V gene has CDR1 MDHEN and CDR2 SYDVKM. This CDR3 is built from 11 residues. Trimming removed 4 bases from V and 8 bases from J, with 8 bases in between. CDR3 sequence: CASSSPGGYTF. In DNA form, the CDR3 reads TGTGCCAGCAGTTCCCCGGGGGGCTACACCTTC.

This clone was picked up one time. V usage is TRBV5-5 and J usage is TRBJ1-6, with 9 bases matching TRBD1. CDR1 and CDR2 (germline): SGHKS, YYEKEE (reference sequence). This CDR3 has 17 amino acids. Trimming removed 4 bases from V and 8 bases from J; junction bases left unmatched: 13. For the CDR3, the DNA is TGTGCCAGCAGCACCCGAATGACAGGGGGTATAGATTCACCCCTCCACTTT. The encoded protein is CASSTRMTGGIDSPLHF.

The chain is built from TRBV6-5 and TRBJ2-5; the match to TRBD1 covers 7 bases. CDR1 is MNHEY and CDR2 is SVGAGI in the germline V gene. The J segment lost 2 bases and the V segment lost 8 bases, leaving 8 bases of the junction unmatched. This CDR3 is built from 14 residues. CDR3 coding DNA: TGTGCCAGCTCGGGGCAGGGACAGCAAGAGACCCAGTACTTC. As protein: CASSGQGQQETQYF.

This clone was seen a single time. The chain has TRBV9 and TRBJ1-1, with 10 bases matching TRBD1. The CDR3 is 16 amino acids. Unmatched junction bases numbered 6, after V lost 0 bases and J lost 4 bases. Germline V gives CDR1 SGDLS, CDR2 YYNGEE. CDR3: CASSVADRGPATEAFF. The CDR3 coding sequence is TGTGCCAGCAGCGTAGCAGACAGGGGGCCGGCCACTGAAGCTTTCTTT.

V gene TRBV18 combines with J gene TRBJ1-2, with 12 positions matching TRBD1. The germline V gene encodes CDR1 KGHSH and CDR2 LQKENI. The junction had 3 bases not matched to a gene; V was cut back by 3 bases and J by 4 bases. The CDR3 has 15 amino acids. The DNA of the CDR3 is TGTGCCAGCTCACCGCCGGGACAGGGGGCCTATGGCTACACCTTC. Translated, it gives CASSPPGQGAYGYTF.

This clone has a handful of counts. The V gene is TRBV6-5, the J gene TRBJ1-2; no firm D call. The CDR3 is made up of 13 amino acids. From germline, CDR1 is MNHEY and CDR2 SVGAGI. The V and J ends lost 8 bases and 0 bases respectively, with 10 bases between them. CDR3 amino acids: CASSRGPNYGYTF. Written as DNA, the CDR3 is TGTGCCAGCTCACGGGGTCCTAACTATGGCTACACCTTC.